The T cell receptor (beta chain) under discussion was sequenced for a study of blood T cells in healthy people across ages. The CDR3 covers 14 residues. Germline CDR1 reads SEHNR; CDR2 reads FQNEAQ (reference sequence). The J segment lost 5 bases and the V segment lost 0 bases, leaving 3 bases of the junction unmatched. Primers used in a second PCR of roughly 6 to 11 cycles were a sample-barcoded 5' primer and a J-beta primer mix. Each cDNA molecule was tagged by a template-switch adaptor that had 12 random nucleotides. TCRdb re-called the 5' RACE reads through MiXCR, storing one row per CDR3 protein. The repertoire consists of 1.2 million to 1.5 million distinct CDR3 sequences, with roughly 40% occurring once and the leading ten covering roughly 7.9%.

The genes are TRBV7-9 and TRBJ2-7; TRBD2 agrees at 8 bases. Material: blood. This sequence was found in a young woman in good health. DNA for the CDR3: TGTGCCAGCAGCTTAGCATCGGGGGGGAACGAGCAGTACTTC. Amino acids: CASSLASGGNEQYF.